This T cell receptor (beta chain) originates from a study of blood T cell repertoires in COVID-19. The wider study: Spain, Italy and the United States supplied samples that represented acute and convalescent COVID-19.

Study processing details: Estimated nucleated cell counts came from reference gene primer amplification. Profiling relied on immunoSEQ multiplex PCR, and the TCRdb table lists in-frame clones only, not all of them. V, J and clone size were drawn from that table, and D and trimming were deduced from the DNA. Here the sample spans 200,000 to 250,000 clones, approximately 80% being singletons. Among Cohort 3 donors, those recovered had two negative PCRs, clearance, or symptom resolution. The CDR3 length is 15 residues. The germline V gene encodes CDR1 SQVTM and CDR2 ANQGSEA. After removal of 0 bases from V and 2 bases from J, the junction contained 3 bases not matched to a gene.

The J gene is TRBJ2-2, the V gene TRBV29-1, with TRBD2 identical over 7 bases. Sample: PBMCs or T cells enriched from blood (not recorded which). The sequence came from a man in his fifties or sixties who had recovered from COVID-19. CDR3 sequence reads: CSVEDGGINTGELFF. CDR3 nucleotide sequence: TGCAGCGTTGAAGACGGGGGGATCAACACCGGGGAGCTGTTTTTT.